The clone carrying this TCR beta chain was seen a handful of times. What it recognizes is unknown. This specimen belongs to a study of blood T cells in healthy people across ages. Using a J-beta primer mix together with a sample-barcoded 5' primer, a second PCR was run for roughly 6 to 11 cycles. Each CDR3 protein is one row after TCRdb ran MiXCR on the 5' RACE reads. There are over 1,500,000 distinct CDR3 sequences in the sample; about 50% occur only once, and about 2.1% lies in the top ten. The CDR3 extends over 15 amino acids. Per germline, CDR1 LGHNA and CDR2 YSLEER. General study findings and limits: Diversity of TCR beta correlated strongly with naive T cell percentage. Estimated diversity, derived from one million T cells, was regarded as an underestimate. Roughly linear declines in TCR beta diversity per million T cells occurred with age.

The authors drew about 9.5 milliliters of peripheral blood from each donor. The chain joins TRBV4-3 to TRBJ2-5; TRBD1 is a possible D gene (6 bases). The end of the DNA aligns better with TRBJ2-7, so the J call may be wrong. This receptor was obtained from a woman between 40 and 55 years old in good health. The material sequenced was blood. As DNA, the CDR3 is TGCGCCAGCAGCCAAGAAAGACAGGAAGCCTACGAGCAGTACTTC. Amino acid sequence: CASSQERQEAYEQYF.